These 23 T cell receptor beta chains came from one sample sequenced in a study of blood T cell repertoires in COVID-19. The data were produced by immunoSEQ multiplex PCR, yet TCRdb's version contains in-frame clones alone and is incomplete. The table includes about 200,000 clones, 80% to 90% detected once. The sequenced material came from peripheral blood. The receptors derive from a woman at least 80 years old with acute or convalescent COVID-19.

The chain joins TRBV4-1 to TRBJ2-7; the D gene is possibly TRBD1 (6 bases). The CDR3 has 14 residues. CDR1 and CDR2 (germline): MGHRA, YSYEKL. Trimming left V 1 base short and J 3 bases short, with 10 bases between. The DNA of the CDR3 is TGCGCCAGCAGCCAAGCTGGGACACTCTACGAGCAGTACTTC. This gives the protein CASSQAGTLYEQYF.

This clone was seen only once. The chain is built from TRBV10-3 and TRBJ1-1; D may be TRBD1 (5 bases). Germline CDR1 ENHRY, CDR2 SYGVKD. This CDR3 contains 16 residues. Trimming took off 6 bases at V and 2 bases at J, with 19 bases between the two ends. The DNA of the CDR3 is TGTGCCATCAGGGACCACTACCGACAGATAAACACTGAAGCTTTCTTT. It specifies CAIRDHYRQINTEAFF.

The V call is TRBV12-3 or TRBV12-4, the J call TRBJ2-7, with D tentatively TRBD2 (5 bases). The CDR3 loop spans 12 amino acids. Trimming removed 6 bases from V and 6 bases from J, with 12 bases in between. The CDR3 DNA reads TGTGCCAGCAGGGGCGGGTTCGGCGAGCAGTACTTC. Its translation is CASRGGFGEQYF.

The chain carries TRBV9 and TRBJ1-1; D is unresolved. V was shortened by 2 bases and J by 3 bases, with 8 bases between the two germline ends. The CDR3 is 13 amino acids. Looked up from germline, CDR1 is SGDLS and CDR2 is YYNGEE. CDR3 coding DNA: TGTGCCAGCAGCGTTACAGCTTACACTGAAGCTTTCTTT. Its protein is CASSVTAYTEAFF.

This rearrangement joins TRBV3-1 (or the pseudogene TRBV3-2) to TRBJ1-2; D gene ambiguous. This CDR3 is 14 amino acids long. Germline CDR1 and CDR2: LGHDT and YNNKEL (reference sequence). V dropped 0 bases and J dropped 4 bases, with 9 bases sitting between them. The CDR3 nucleotides read TGTGCCAGCAGCCAAGATCGTTACAGCTATGGCTACACCTTC. As protein: CASSQDRYSYGYTF.

This clone was recorded a few times. The gene calls are TRBV6-5 and TRBJ2-1, with 8 bases lining up with TRBD2. Germline trimming cut 10 bases from V and 7 bases from J; bases unmatched to any gene: 3. Germline loops: CDR1 MNHEY, CDR2 SVGAGI. The CDR3 consists of 11 residues. The CDR3 protein is CATGRGNEQFF. CDR3 DNA sequence: TGTGCCACCGGGAGGGGAAATGAGCAGTTCTTC.

The chain uses TRBV15 and TRBJ2-7; TRBD2 matches at 9 bases. The germline CDR1 and CDR2 sequences are LNHNV and YYDKDF (reference sequence). V shed 7 bases and J 5 bases; nucleotides not matched to a gene: 9. This CDR3 has 14 amino acids. The CDR3 nucleotides read TGTGCCACCACATTTAGCGGGAGTTCGAACGAGCAGTACTTC. This gives the protein CATTFSGSSNEQYF.

This chain links TRBV10-3 with TRBJ2-3; 7 positions match TRBD2. This CDR3 has 15 amino acids. Germline trimming cut 4 bases from V and 1 base from J; bases unmatched to any gene: 5. Germline V gene sequence: CDR1 ENHRY, CDR2 SYGVKD. CDR3 DNA: TGTGCCATCAGTGTGGCTAGCGGACGCACAGATACGCAGTATTTT. Translation gives CAISVASGRTDTQYF.

This sequence joins TRBV19 and TRBJ2-7, with a tentative D call TRBD2 (6 bases). Per the germline V gene, CDR1 is LNHDA and CDR2 is SQIVND (reference sequence). This CDR3 has 14 residues. Deletions cut 1 base from V and 6 bases from J, with 13 bases between. The CDR3 region is CASSIVSGSPEQYF. CDR3 DNA sequence: TGTGCCAGTAGTATAGTTAGCGGAAGTCCCGAGCAGTACTTC.

The rearrangement joins TRBV4-3 to TRBJ1-5; 7 nucleotides agree with TRBD1. The CDR3 has 15 residues. In germline, CDR1 is LGHNA, CDR2 YSLEER. The V gene end was trimmed by 4 bases and the J gene end by 0 bases; junction bases not matched to a gene: 3. The CDR3 nucleotides read TGCGCCAGCAGCCCAGGGACAGATAGCAATCAGCCCCAGCATTTT. Protein sequence: CASSPGTDSNQPQHF.

This clone showed up just a few times. CDR3 in amino acids: CAISEGQSTYEQYF. CDR3 sequence (DNA): TGTGCCATCAGTGAAGGACAGTCTACCTACGAGCAGTACTTC. The V and J genes are TRBV10-3 and TRBJ2-7, with a possible D match to TRBD1 (6 bases). The germline gives CDR1 ENHRY, CDR2 SYGVKD. This CDR3 is built from 14 residues. The V end was cut by 3 bases, the J end by 2 bases, with 11 bases between.

CDR3 loop: CASSILQGNNQPQHF. The CDR3 nucleotides are TGTGCCAGTAGTATACTACAGGGGAACAATCAGCCCCAGCATTTT. The gene calls are TRBV19 and TRBJ1-5; 7 bases fit TRBD1. Germline loops: CDR1 LNHDA, CDR2 SQIVND (reference sequence). The V and J ends lost 2 bases and 3 bases, in that order; junction bases with no gene match: 4. The CDR3 totals 15 residues.

The rearrangement joins TRBV7-2 to TRBJ2-3, with TRBD2 identical over 8 bases. Germline CDR1 SGHTA, CDR2 FQGNSA. The CDR3 is made up of 14 amino acids. Trimming took 6 bases from V and 4 from J; bases not matched to a gene: 6. The chain's CDR3 is CASSRAGVADTQYF. The CDR3 DNA reads TGTGCCAGCAGTAGAGCGGGGGTAGCAGATACGCAGTATTTT.

This chain links TRBV5-4 with TRBJ1-1; the D gene is possibly TRBD1 (6 bases). The V gene lost 3 bases and the J gene lost 1 base, with 10 bases spanning the gap. This CDR3 comprises 14 residues. Germline V gene sequence: CDR1 SGHNT, CDR2 YYREEE (reference sequence). CDR3 loop: CASSSDSTNTEAFF. CDR3 nucleotides: TGTGCCAGCAGCTCGGACAGTACGAACACTGAAGCTTTCTTT.

For this clone: Other DNA sequences in the sample encode the same CDR3. The rearrangement joins TRBV28 to TRBJ1-3, with D hard to call. Germline V gene data show CDR1 as MDHEN and CDR2 as SYDVKM. V gave up 3 bases and J gave up 3 bases, with 6 bases separating them. This CDR3 spans 13 amino acids. CDR3: CASSLGHGNTIYF. In DNA form, the CDR3 reads TGTGCCAGCAGTTTGGGCCATGGAAACACCATATATTTT.

J is TRBJ2-7 and V is TRBV5-1, with 10 bases that match TRBD2. The CDR3 runs 16 residues. Germline CDR1 reads SGHRS; CDR2 reads YFSETQ. Unmatched junction bases numbered 5, after V lost 0 bases and J lost 2 bases. CDR3 DNA: TGCGCCAGCAGCTTGGCTCTAGCGGGAGAGACCTACGAGCAGTACTTC. This sequence encodes CASSLALAGETYEQYF.

The CDR3 loop is CASSLEFDGSSEKLFF. The CDR3 DNA reads as TGTGCCAGCAGCTTGGAGTTCGACGGATCTAGCGAAAAACTGTTTTTT. The J gene is TRBJ1-4, the V gene TRBV5-6; D gene ambiguous. The CDR3 is 16 residues long. The V end was cut by 0 bases, the J end by 8 bases, with 17 bases between. Germline V gene data show CDR1 as SGHDT and CDR2 as YYEEEE. The entire variable domain, with the rest obtained from reference TRBV5-6 and TRBJ1-4, is as follows: DAGVTQSPTHLIKTRGQQVTLRCSPKSGHDTVSWYQQALGQGPQFIFQYYEEEERQRGNFPDRFSGHQFPNYSSELNVNALLLGDSALYLCASSLEFDGSSEKLFFGSGTQLSVL.

The rearrangement links TRBV4-1 to TRBJ1-1; TRBD1 is a possible D gene (5 bases). V lost 0 bases and J 3 bases, leaving 14 bases between the germline ends. The CDR3 consists of 16 residues. Germline V gives CDR1 MGHRA, CDR2 YSYEKL. CDR3 protein: CASSQEVAREDTEAFF. The CDR3 nucleotides are TGCGCCAGCAGCCAAGAAGTGGCCAGGGAGGACACTGAAGCTTTCTTT.

CDR3 in amino acids: CAITPDQNYGYTF. DNA for the CDR3: TGTGCCATCACCCCTGATCAGAACTATGGCTACACCTTC. V is TRBV10-3 and J is TRBJ1-2; D gene unclear. Between the trimmed V and J ends, which lost 7 bases and 2 bases, there was a span of 11 bases. CDR1 is ENHRY, CDR2 SYGVKD, per germline. CDR3 length equals 13 residues.

This clone was observed once. The V and J genes are TRBV5-1 and TRBJ1-2; D possibly corresponds to TRBD1 (5 bases). V was clipped by 4 bases and J by 3 bases, with 7 bases between them. CDR1 SGHRS and CDR2 YFSETQ come from the germline V gene. CDR3 length: 12 amino acids. CDR3 residues: CASSPTDYGYTF. CDR3 DNA sequence: TGCGCCAGCAGCCCGACAGACTATGGCTACACCTTC.

The CDR3: CAWSLGGLIYGYTF. The CDR3, as DNA: TGTGCCTGGAGTCTCGGGGGGCTCATCTATGGCTACACCTTC. The chain has TRBV30 and TRBJ1-2; tentatively, D is TRBD1 (6 bases). The CDR3 runs to 14 residues. Germline lookup yields CDR1 GTSNPN and CDR2 SVGIG (reference sequence). The V end was cut by 2 bases, the J end by 4 bases, with 14 bases between.

The chain employs TRBV11-1 and TRBJ1-2; D not certain. V was cut by 6 bases and J by 10 bases, with 12 bases left in between. CDR1 and CDR2 (germline): SGHAT, FQDESV (reference sequence). CDR3 length: 11 amino acids. The CDR3 DNA reads as TGTGCCAGCAGAAGGGAGGGAGCCTACACCTTC. Translating gives CASRREGAYTF. The full variable domain, its missing parts supplied by reference TRBV11-1 and TRBJ1-2, is EAEVAQSPRYKITEKSQAVAFWCDPISGHATLYWYRQILGQGPELLVQFQDESVVDDSQLPKDRFSAERLKGVDSTLKIQPAELGDSAMYLCASRREGAYTFGSGTRLTVV.

The chain recombines TRBV25-1 with TRBJ2-3; TRBD2 matches 7 bases. Germline loops: CDR1 MGHDK, CDR2 SYGVNS. Losses at the gene ends were 4 bases for V and 5 bases for J; bases not matched to a gene: 6. The CDR3 loop spans 14 amino acids. CDR3 in DNA: TGTGCCAGCAGTGGGGGCGGGGGTCGAGATACGCAGTATTTT. Protein: CASSGGGGRDTQYF.